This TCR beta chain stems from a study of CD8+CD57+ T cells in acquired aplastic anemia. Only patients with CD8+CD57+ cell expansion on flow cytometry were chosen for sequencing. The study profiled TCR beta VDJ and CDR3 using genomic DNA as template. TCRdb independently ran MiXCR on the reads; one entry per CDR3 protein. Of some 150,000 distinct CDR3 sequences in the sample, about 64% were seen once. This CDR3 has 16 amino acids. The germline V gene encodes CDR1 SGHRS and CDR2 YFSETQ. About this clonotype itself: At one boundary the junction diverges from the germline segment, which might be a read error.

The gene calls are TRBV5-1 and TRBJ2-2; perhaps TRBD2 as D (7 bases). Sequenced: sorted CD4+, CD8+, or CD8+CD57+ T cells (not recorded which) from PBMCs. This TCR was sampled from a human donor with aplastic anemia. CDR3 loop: CASSPTGGGNTGELFF. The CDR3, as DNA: TGTGCCAGCAGCCCCACCGGCGGGGGCAACACCGGGGAGCTGTTTTTT.